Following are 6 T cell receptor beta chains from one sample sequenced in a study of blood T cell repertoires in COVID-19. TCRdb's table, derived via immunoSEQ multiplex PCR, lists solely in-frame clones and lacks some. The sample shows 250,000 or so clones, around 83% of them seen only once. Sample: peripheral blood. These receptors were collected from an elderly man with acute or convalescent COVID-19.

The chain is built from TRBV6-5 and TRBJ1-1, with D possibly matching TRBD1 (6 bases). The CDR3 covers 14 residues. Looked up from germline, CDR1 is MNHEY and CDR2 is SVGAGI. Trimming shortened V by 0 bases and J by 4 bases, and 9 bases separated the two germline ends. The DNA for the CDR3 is TGTGCCAGCAGTTACTCAGGGGGGGGCACTGAAGCTTTCTTT. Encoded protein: CASSYSGGGTEAFF.

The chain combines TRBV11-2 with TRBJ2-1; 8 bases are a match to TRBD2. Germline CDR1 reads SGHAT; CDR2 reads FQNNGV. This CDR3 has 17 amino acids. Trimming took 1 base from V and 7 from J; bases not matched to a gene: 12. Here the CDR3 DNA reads TGTGCCAGCAGCTTAGGGGCAGCGGGAGTATTAAAAAATGAGCAGTTCTTC. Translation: CASSLGAAGVLKNEQFF.

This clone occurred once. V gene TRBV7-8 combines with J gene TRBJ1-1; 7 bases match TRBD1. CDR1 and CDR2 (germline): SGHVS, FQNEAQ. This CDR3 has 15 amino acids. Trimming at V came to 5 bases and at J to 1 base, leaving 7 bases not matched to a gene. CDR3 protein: CASSTRQGSNTEAFF. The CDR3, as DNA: TGTGCCAGCAGCACCCGACAGGGATCGAACACTGAAGCTTTCTTT.

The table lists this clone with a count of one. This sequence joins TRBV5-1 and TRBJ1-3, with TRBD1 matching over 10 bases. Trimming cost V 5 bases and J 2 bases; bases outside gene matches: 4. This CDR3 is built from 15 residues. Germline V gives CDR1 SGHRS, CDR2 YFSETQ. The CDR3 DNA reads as TGCGCCAGCAGGTCCGGGACAGGGGCTGGAAACACCATATATTTT. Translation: CASRSGTGAGNTIYF.

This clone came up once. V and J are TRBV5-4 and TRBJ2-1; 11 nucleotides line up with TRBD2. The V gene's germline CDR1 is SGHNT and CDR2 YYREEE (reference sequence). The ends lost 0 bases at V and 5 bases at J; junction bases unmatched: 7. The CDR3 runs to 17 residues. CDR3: CASSLGTSGPRNNEQFF. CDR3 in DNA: TGTGCCAGCAGCTTGGGGACTAGCGGGCCCCGGAACAATGAGCAGTTCTTC.

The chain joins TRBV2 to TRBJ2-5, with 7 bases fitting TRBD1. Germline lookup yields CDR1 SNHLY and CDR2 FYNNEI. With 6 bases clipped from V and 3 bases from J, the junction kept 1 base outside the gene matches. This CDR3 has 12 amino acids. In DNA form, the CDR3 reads TGTGCCAGCAGCGGGACAGAAGAGACCCAGTACTTC. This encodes CASSGTEETQYF.